This T cell receptor (beta chain) stems from a study of neoadjuvant nivolumab and ipilimumab in lung cancer. Study details: Nivolumab 3 mg/kg was given days 1, 15 and 29, plus ipilimumab 1 mg/kg day 1 in combination. The study's findings and limits: Resected tumors had greater TCR richness and clonality than uninvolved lung. Pretherapy blood TCR richness correlated positively with resected tumor richness. TCR receptors were sequenced in few samples.

Profiling relied on immunoSEQ multiplex PCR, and the TCRdb table lists in-frame clones only, not all of them. This table has 25,000 to 30,000 clones, roughly 76% appearing once. This CDR3 contains 16 residues. Germline loops: CDR1 LGHNA, CDR2 YNFKEQ. Trimming left V 0 bases short and J 6 bases short, with 14 bases between. A note on this clone: Its antigen is unknown.

The source is an adult with non-small cell lung cancer. This sample comprised tumor tissue, obtained after neoadjuvant nivolumab, alone or with ipilimumab, at or shortly before surgery. The chain combines TRBV4-2 with TRBJ2-2; TRBD1 might be the D (6 bases). The CDR3 sequence: CASSQDPGGQAGELFF. Here the CDR3 DNA reads TGTGCCAGCAGCCAAGATCCTGGGGGCCAAGCCGGGGAGCTGTTTTTT.